Below, 22 T cell receptor beta chains from the same sample are listed, as sequenced in a study of tumour-infiltrating T cells in Burkitt lymphoma (TCRdb year 2020). The method behind the library was the immunoSEQ multiplex PCR assay. TCRdb provides this immuneACCESS table in a form limited to in-frame rearrangements. Some clones are lacking; in checked studies, under half of them reflect an unresolved V gene, and why the rest are absent is not known. Across this sample there are some 2,300 clones, with roughly 15% seen only once. Jointly, the top ten make up more than 10% of the sample. Sequencing was done on a sample of tumor tissue. The receptors shown here come from a human donor with Burkitt lymphoma.

Only a few counts were recorded for this clone. The chain joins TRBV6-1 to TRBJ1-2; no definite D call. Trimming left V 5 bases short and J 5 bases short, with 6 bases between. The CDR3 covers 11 residues. Germline CDR1 reads MNHNS; CDR2 reads SASEGT. The CDR3 DNA sequence: TGTGCCAGCAGTCCCCTTTATGGCTACACCTTC. Translation gives CASSPLYGYTF.

This clone was counted a few times. In DNA form, the CDR3 reads TGTGCCAGCAGCTTGTGGGACGGTAAAGAGACCCAGTACTTC. It yields the protein CASSLWDGKETQYF. This chain uses TRBV7-9 with TRBJ2-5; D tentatively reads TRBD1 or TRBD2 (5 bases each). Trimming pared 3 bases from V and 3 bases from J, leaving 11 bases between. The germline V gene encodes CDR1 SEHNR and CDR2 FQNEAQ (reference sequence). CDR3 size: 14 residues.

This clone was observed a handful of times. The junction and the germline gene differ at one end; a read error may be behind it. The chain links TRBV18 to TRBJ1-3, with D perhaps TRBD1 (6 bases). In germline, CDR1 is KGHSH, CDR2 LQKENI. The CDR3 length is 15 residues. CDR3 sequence: CTSSRTSGVGNTIYF. The CDR3 DNA is TGTACCAGCTCACGAACTTCAGGGGTCGGAAACACCATATATTTT.

The sample holds a few counts of this clone. J is TRBJ2-1 and V is TRBV7-2, with 11 bases lining up with TRBD2. The CDR3 runs 15 residues. Per the germline V gene, CDR1 is SGHTA and CDR2 is FQGNSA. The V and J ends lost 2 bases and 9 bases, in that order; junction bases with no gene match: 6. The CDR3 DNA sequence: TGTGCCAGCAGCTTATATAGCGGGGGGGTAGTTGAGCAGTTCTTC. It yields the protein CASSLYSGGVVEQFF.

The V gene is TRBV11-3, the J gene TRBJ1-1; 9 bases map to TRBD1. V trimming: 3 bases; J trimming: 1 base; junction bases outside the gene matches: 3. Germline V lookup: CDR1 SGHNT, CDR2 YENEEA. The CDR3 runs to 15 residues. The CDR3 is CASSLGTGWNTEAFF. The CDR3 DNA sequence: TGTGCCAGCAGCTTGGGGACAGGGTGGAACACTGAAGCTTTCTTT.

CDR3: CASSILAGGTTDTQYF. Written as DNA, the CDR3 is TGTGCCAGTAGTATCTTGGCGGGCGGCACCACAGATACGCAGTATTTT. The chain combines TRBV19 with TRBJ2-3, with D possibly being TRBD2 (5 bases). The V gene lost 3 bases and the J gene lost 2 bases, with 15 bases spanning the gap. The CDR3 length is 16 residues. Germline lookup yields CDR1 LNHDA and CDR2 SQIVND (reference sequence).

This clone was seen only a few times. V and J are TRBV10-1 and TRBJ2-1; D is perhaps TRBD2 (5 bases). The ends were cut back, 3 bases at V and 1 base at J, with 25 bases in the middle. This CDR3 has 20 amino acids. CDR1 WNHNN and CDR2 SYGVQD come from the germline V gene (reference sequence). The CDR3 spells CASSDRRHMGRGRSYNEQFF. CDR3 coding DNA: TGCGCCAGCAGTGATCGGCGACATATGGGCCGGGGAAGGTCCTACAATGAGCAGTTCTTC.

This clone was counted only a few times. The chain joins TRBV10-2 to TRBJ1-5; perhaps TRBD1 as D (6 bases). V was trimmed by 5 bases and J by 3 bases, leaving 8 bases between them. Germline CDR1 is WSHSY and CDR2 is SAAADI. CDR3 size: 13 residues. Written as DNA, the CDR3 is TGCGCCAGCAGTACAGGGTACAATCAGCCCCAGCATTTT. Translated: CASSTGYNQPQHF.

This clone was seen more than once but under ten times. The V call is TRBV7-9, the J call TRBJ1-5, with D perhaps matching TRBD1 (6 bases). Per the germline V gene, CDR1 is SEHNR and CDR2 is FQNEAQ (reference sequence). The CDR3 is 14 amino acids. The CDR3 sequence is CARSQGFGNQPQHF. The CDR3 DNA reads TGTGCTCGCAGCCAGGGGTTTGGCAATCAGCCCCAGCATTTT.

This clone was counted between two and nine times. V gene TRBV28 combines with J gene TRBJ1-6; 7 positions agree with TRBD1. The junction had 7 bases not matched to a gene; V was cut back by 5 bases and J by 6 bases. The CDR3 spans 15 residues. Germline lookup yields CDR1 MDHEN and CDR2 SYDVKM. The CDR3 loop is CASSVNRGGNSPLHF. CDR3 bases: TGTGCCAGCAGTGTCAACAGGGGAGGTAATTCACCCCTCCACTTT.

The chain recombines TRBV5-6 with TRBJ2-5; the D gene could be TRBD1 or TRBD2 (6 bases each). Trimming pared 4 bases from V and 2 bases from J, leaving 12 bases between. The CDR3 sequence is 14 residues long. The germline CDR1 and CDR2 sequences are SGHDT and YYEEEE. CDR3 nucleotides: TGTGCCAGCAGCCGCGGGACATCACAAGAGACCCAGTACTTC. Protein sequence: CASSRGTSQETQYF.

There are a few counts of this clone. The chain has TRBV20-1 and TRBJ2-1; D is undetermined. V dropped 4 bases and J dropped 11 bases, with 12 bases sitting between them. Germline V gene sequence: CDR1 DFQATT, CDR2 SNEGSKA (reference sequence). The CDR3 spans 11 residues. In nucleotides, the CDR3 is TGCAGTGCTAAGTTCGCCACTAAGCAGTTCTTC. Translation: CSAKFATKQFF.

This chain uses TRBV6-5 with TRBJ1-5; D remains ambiguous. CDR1 and CDR2 (germline): MNHEY, SVGAGI. V lost 0 bases, J lost 7 bases, and 7 bases lay in between. The CDR3 covers 13 residues. The CDR3 loop reads CASSYSPGQPQHF. DNA of the CDR3: TGTGCCAGCAGTTACTCTCCGGGGCAGCCCCAGCATTTT.

This clone was recorded once. J is TRBJ2-1 and V is TRBV28; 11 bases align to TRBD2. The trim removed 5 bases at V and 6 bases at J, leaving 6 bases unmatched. The CDR3 has 15 amino acids. Germline values: CDR1 MDHEN, CDR2 SYDVKM. This CDR3 is CASSTLLAGVNEQFF. The CDR3 DNA sequence: TGTGCCAGCAGTACCTTACTAGCGGGGGTCAATGAGCAGTTCTTC.

This clone was observed a handful of times. The chain carries TRBV7-8 and TRBJ1-1, with D possibly TRBD1 on 5 matching bases. Germline CDR1 reads SGHVS; CDR2 reads FQNEAQ. V lost 3 bases and J lost 3, with 11 bases in between. This CDR3 region has 14 residues. CDR3 amino acids: CASSFDGAHTEAFF. For the CDR3, the DNA is TGTGCCAGCAGCTTTGACGGGGCACACACTGAAGCTTTCTTT.

This clone has more than one count but fewer than ten. The chain combines TRBV19 with TRBJ1-2; D unresolved. The CDR3 runs to 16 residues. V lost 1 base, J lost 4 bases, and 16 bases lay in between. The germline V gene has CDR1 LNHDA and CDR2 SQIVND (reference sequence). The CDR3 DNA follows: TGTGCCAGTAGTATAGTCCCAAGAGAGGGCAGCTATGGCTACACCTTC. Protein: CASSIVPREGSYGYTF.

The V call is TRBV9, the J call TRBJ1-2; D unresolved. Germline lookup yields CDR1 SGDLS and CDR2 YYNGEE. CDR3 size: 15 residues. The V end was cut by 2 bases, the J end by 2 bases, with 13 bases between. CDR3 DNA: TGTGCCAGCAGCGTTAGGACGGAGGAAAACTATGGCTACACCTTC. This codes for CASSVRTEENYGYTF.

This clone was seen more than once but under ten times. The chain has TRBV27 and TRBJ1-1; D may be TRBD1 (5 bases). The CDR3 has 12 amino acids. Germline V lookup: CDR1 MNHEY, CDR2 SMNVEV (reference sequence). With 3 bases removed from V and 11 bases from J, the gap between germline ends came to 13 bases. CDR3 sequence reads: CASSFSGQQAFF. The CDR3 DNA is TGTGCCAGCAGTTTTTCGGGGCAACAGGCTTTCTTT.

A few counts support this clone. The chain is built from TRBV18 and TRBJ1-2; 10 bases align to TRBD1. CDR3 length: 14 residues. Germline values: CDR1 KGHSH, CDR2 LQKENI. V lost 7 bases and J lost 5; bases outside the gene matches: 7. In DNA, the CDR3 is TGTGCCAGCTGGGAAGGACAGGGGGTTTATGGCTACACCTTC. Protein product: CASWEGQGVYGYTF.

This clone was counted only a few times. The CDR3 DNA reads TGTGCCAGCAGCGCAGCGGACACCACTGGAAACACCATATATTTT. Translated: CASSAADTTGNTIYF. This sequence joins TRBV9 and TRBJ1-3; TRBD1 might be the D (5 bases). This CDR3 is 15 amino acids long. Trimming cost V 3 bases and J 2 bases, with 12 bases left between them. The germline CDR1 and CDR2 sequences are SGDLS and YYNGEE.

This chain joins TRBV15 and TRBJ2-5, with a possible D match to TRBD1 (6 bases). The CDR3 has 15 amino acids. Trimming cost V 3 bases and J 0 bases, with 11 bases left between them. Per the germline V gene, CDR1 is LNHNV and CDR2 is YYDKDF (reference sequence). The DNA for the CDR3 is TGTGCCACCAGCAGGGCCACAGGGTACCAAGAGACCCAGTACTTC. It codes for CATSRATGYQETQYF.

There are a few counts of this clone. The DNA for the CDR3 is TGCGCCAGCAGCGGGAACGGGACAGGGGTACTCAATGAGCAGTTCTTC. This sequence encodes CASSGNGTGVLNEQFF. The chain has TRBV5-1 and TRBJ2-1, with 10 positions matching TRBD1. Germline lookup yields CDR1 SGHRS and CDR2 YFSETQ. This CDR3 region has 16 residues. V shed 4 bases, J shed 6 bases, and the junction held 10 bases outside the gene matches. Full variable domain (remainder filled in from reference TRBV5-1 and TRBJ2-1): KAGVTQTPRYLIKTRGQQVTLSCSPISGHRSVSWYQQTPGQGLQFLFEYFSETQRNKGNFPGRFSGRQFSNSRSEMNVSTLELGDSALYLCASSGNGTGVLNEQFFGPGTRLTVL.